Listed below are T cell receptor beta chains from one sample, sequenced in a study of shared clonotypes between healthy human individuals. Assay: immunoSEQ multiplex PCR; the TCRdb copy retains only in-frame clones and omits some. This table has about 2.3 million clones, 92% appearing once. The sequencing input was naive CD4+ T cells from PBMCs. All receptors come from a man aged 18 to 35 in good health. Some clones in this sample may be carry-over from other donors' samples. Each CDR3 is given without its conserved first and last residue. Some rows have no size entry. The others give once, few or many, or a class for an expanded clone.

abundance,v_gene,j_gene,CDR3aa
-,TRBV28,TRBJ2-1,ASSPLAGTYEQF
-,TRBV15,TRBJ2-5,ATSRDSNGEETQY
-,TRBV9,TRBJ2-1,ASAGQGTYNEQF
-,TRBV5-1,TRBJ2-5,ASSLASKETQY
-,TRBV7-9,TRBJ1-5,ASSRGQGAGQPQH
-,TRBV9,TRBJ2-3,ASSVAGDTQY
once,TRBV5-1,TRBJ1-1,ASSSLQGQNTEAF
-,TRBV9,TRBJ2-6,ASSVPGERAGANVLT
-,TRBV30,TRBJ2-7,AWSVTGYGQY
-,TRBV5-1,TRBJ2-3,ASSPGLAGGGDTQY
-,TRBV6-5,TRBJ2-7,ASSSSSGRKYEQY
-,TRBV19,TRBJ2-7,ASSIRGGYEQY
-,TRBV2,TRBJ1-5,ASSEGYRQPQH
-,TRBV7-2,TRBJ2-1,ASSLEASPGEQF
-,TRBV30,TRBJ1-6,ASGAGLNSPLH
-,TRBV7-2,TRBJ2-1,ASTPTPGLAGF
-,TRBV7-9,TRBJ2-3,ASSHSGIDTQY
-,TRBV5-4,TRBJ2-1,ASSPTGTYNEQF
-,TRBV6-1,TRBJ1-1,ASSPRDGYTEAF
-,TRBV29-1,TRBJ2-7,SASDRAHEQY
-,TRBV5-4,TRBJ1-3,ASSLGGAAGNTIY
-,TRBV13,TRBJ1-2,ASSQGSIVQGYT
-,TRBV7-3,TRBJ2-7,ASSPNGPGNTYEQY
-,TRBV11-2,TRBJ1-1,ASRRIRQGARAEAF
-,TRBV30,TRBJ1-2,AWSPGTLGNYGYT
-,TRBV5-1,TRBJ2-7,ASSPGLEAGGPSEQY
-,TRBV5-1,TRBJ2-5,ASSMAPGEGTQY
-,TRBV7-2,TRBJ1-1,ASSLGGATEAF
-,TRBV4-3,TRBJ1-4,ASSQDRGTGVEKLF
-,TRBV25-1,TRBJ2-7,ASSRETSSYEQY
-,TRBV11-3,TRBJ2-3,ASSLNSIPTDTQY
few,TRBV28,TRBJ2-2,ASRPGQGYTGELF
-,TRBV6-6,TRBJ1-2,ASSSIAGTGEDGYT
-,TRBV27,TRBJ2-7,ASSLVRRAGAYEQY
once,TRBV28,TRBJ1-4,ASIERGLRNEKLF
-,TRBV14,TRBJ2-6,ASSQPYRGGTGANVLT
-,TRBV28,TRBJ2-1,ASSLYGGEINEQF
-,TRBV19,TRBJ2-1,ARKLAREYNEQF
-,TRBV7-2,TRBJ2-1,ASSLQHNEQF
once,TRBV9,TRBJ1-6,ASSAAQGTSPLH
-,TRBV11-2,TRBJ2-7,ASSPGIGQGIYEQY
-,TRBV7-2,TRBJ2-2,ASSQGFGLAGNTGELF
-,TRBV27,TRBJ2-1,ASRRSGNDEQF
-,TRBV30,TRBJ1-4,AWSPGLKLF
-,TRBV19,TRBJ2-1,ASRDRGRQF
-,TRBV4-3,TRBJ2-3,ASSQVRAGQADTQY
-,TRBV27,TRBJ2-2,ASSRSDAGELF
-,TRBV28,TRBJ1-2,ASSYILEGSDYGYT